The 16 T cell receptor beta chains below come from one sample, sequenced in a study of T cells in Graves' hyperthyroidism and ophthalmopathy. Amplification of TCR beta CDR3 regions used RNA as the template. The HTBI set primed first-round TCR CDR3 RT-PCR. TCRdb recomputed calls from the multiplex PCR reads with MiXCR, one row per CDR3 protein. Among about 420,000 distinct CDR3 sequences listed, roughly 13% were seen once. Sequenced material: blood. These receptors were collected from a woman between 18 and 29 years old with Graves' hyperthyroidism.

This clonotype has ten or more counts. The V and J genes are TRBV12-3 or TRBV12-4 and TRBJ2-1; TRBD1 agrees at 8 bases. This CDR3 contains 16 residues. The J segment lost 3 bases and the V segment lost 7 bases, leaving 11 bases of the junction unmatched. The CDR3 sequence: CASTTPGQVDYNEQFF. CDR3 in DNA: TGTGCCAGCACCACACCGGGACAGGTAGACTACAATGAGCAGTTCTTC.

This clonotype has at least ten counts. The chain has TRBV7-6 and TRBJ2-3, with TRBD2 matching 9 bases. The CDR3 is 15 residues long. Germline CDR1 and CDR2: SGHVS and FNYEAQ. V dropped 2 bases and J dropped 5; count of bases not matched to a gene: 5. The DNA for the CDR3 is TGTGCCAGCAGCTTACGTCTAGCGGGACGAGATACGCAGTATTTT. It translates to CASSLRLAGRDTQYF.

The chain couples TRBV20-1 to TRBJ1-6; D might be TRBD1 (5 bases). CDR1 is DFQATT and CDR2 is SNEGSKA in the germline V gene (reference sequence). CDR3 size: 15 residues. V was clipped by 3 bases and J by 6 bases, with 15 bases between them. CDR3 coding DNA: TGCAGTGCTAGCGCAGGGTGGGGGTTTAATTCACCCCTCCACTTT. Protein product: CSASAGWGFNSPLHF.

This clonotype showed up many times. DNA of the CDR3: TGTGCCAGCAGTTTATGGCAGGACAGGCCGAGAGGGAATGAGCAGTTCTTC. Translation: CASSLWQDRPRGNEQFF. The gene calls are TRBV28 and TRBJ2-1; 7 bases agree with TRBD1. Germline CDR1 is MDHEN and CDR2 is SYDVKM. The V segment lost 0 bases and the J segment 7 bases; nucleotides outside the gene matches: 12. This CDR3 comprises 17 residues.

Many counts were recorded for this clonotype. CDR3 in amino acids: CASSLNAYEQYF. CDR3 in DNA: TGTGCCAGCAGTTTAAATGCCTACGAGCAGTACTTC. The rearrangement joins TRBV12-3 or TRBV12-4 to TRBJ2-7; unclear D gene. The CDR3 is made up of 12 amino acids. Trimming removed 2 bases at V and 2 bases at J, with 4 bases between.

This clonotype showed up just a few times. The chain links TRBV9 to TRBJ2-3, with D uncertain. CDR3 size: 14 residues. Looked up from germline, CDR1 is SGDLS and CDR2 is YYNGEE. Trimming removed 0 bases from V and 3 bases from J, with 8 bases in between. As DNA, the CDR3 is TGTGCCAGCAGCGTAGAGGCCGTGACAGATACGCAGTATTTT. Translation gives CASSVEAVTDTQYF.

This clonotype was seen many times. CDR3 amino acids: CATSRAEGSGEQYF. For the CDR3, the DNA is TGTGCCACCAGCAGAGCTGAGGGATCGGGCGAGCAGTACTTC. The V call is TRBV15, the J call TRBJ2-7, with D perhaps matching TRBD2 (5 bases). The CDR3 is made up of 14 amino acids. Germline CDR1 reads LNHNV; CDR2 reads YYDKDF (reference sequence). V was cut by 1 base and J by 6 bases, with 13 bases left in between.

This clonotype was observed at least ten times. V gene TRBV5-5 combines with J gene TRBJ1-3; no clear D. CDR1 is SGHKS, CDR2 YYEKEE, per germline (reference sequence). The length of the CDR3 is 15 residues. V was cut by 0 bases and J by 2 bases, with 9 bases left in between. CDR3 region: CASSLVRATGNTIYF. CDR3 coding DNA: TGTGCCAGCAGCTTGGTGAGAGCTACTGGAAACACCATATATTTT.

This clonotype was picked up a small number of times. CDR3 sequence (DNA): TGCGCCAGCAGCCGAGTCCGTACAGGGAGCTCCTACGAGCAGTACTTC. Residues: CASSRVRTGSSYEQYF. This chain links TRBV5-1 with TRBJ2-7, with D perhaps matching TRBD1 (6 bases). In germline, CDR1 is SGHRS, CDR2 YFSETQ. This CDR3 has 16 residues. V was trimmed by 4 bases and J by 0 bases, leaving 17 bases between them.

Worth noting for this clonotype: One end of the junction does not line up with germline, which may come from a read error. The chain joins TRBV7-2 to TRBJ1-1, with a possible D match to TRBD1 (5 bases). This CDR3 region has 15 residues. Germline CDR1 SGHTA, CDR2 FQGNSA. CDR3 sequence (DNA): TGTGCCGGCAGCTTATCCGGGACGGTGAACACTGAAGCTTTCTTT. Amino acids: CAGSLSGTVNTEAFF.

This clonotype has just a few counts. V usage is TRBV18 and J usage is TRBJ2-3; no firm D call. CDR3 length: 14 residues. The V end was cut by 5 bases, the J end by 1 base, with 10 bases between. Germline assignment: CDR1 KGHSH and CDR2 LQKENI. CDR3 in amino acids: CASSVNGGTDTQYF. The DNA of the CDR3 is TGTGCCAGCTCAGTGAATGGGGGCACAGATACGCAGTATTTT.

This clonotype was seen ten or more times. The chain couples TRBV27 to TRBJ1-2, with a weak D call TRBD1 (6 bases). The CDR3 runs to 13 residues. The V end lost 6 bases, the J end lost 4 bases, and 12 bases lay between the germline ends. Germline CDR1 MNHEY, CDR2 SMNVEV (reference sequence). The CDR3 spells CASRGGGVYGYTF. CDR3 DNA sequence: TGTGCCAGCAGGGGAGGGGGGGTCTATGGCTACACCTTC.

The chain has TRBV4-1 and TRBJ1-2; a possible D gene is TRBD1 (5 bases). Germline lookup yields CDR1 MGHRA and CDR2 YSYEKL. The length of the CDR3 is 17 residues. V gave up 0 bases and J gave up 4 bases, with 18 bases separating them. Here the CDR3 DNA reads TGCGCCAGCAGCCAAGATCTTGGTGCTGGGACCATCTATGGCTACACCTTC. Protein sequence: CASSQDLGAGTIYGYTF.

In its sample, this clonotype was seen a few times. The chain combines TRBV6-1 with TRBJ2-4, with a weak D call TRBD2 (5 bases). CDR1 is MNHNS and CDR2 is SASEGT in the germline V gene. Deletions cut 6 bases from V and 0 bases from J, with 15 bases between. The CDR3 runs to 16 residues. The CDR3 bases are TGTGCCAGCAGCCGAAGGACGGGAATAGCCAAAAACATTCAGTACTTC. As protein: CASSRRTGIAKNIQYF.

This rearrangement joins TRBV4-3 to TRBJ2-7; 7 bases are a match to TRBD2. The CDR3 consists of 15 residues. V dropped 6 bases and J dropped 4; count of bases not matched to a gene: 12. Germline V gene data show CDR1 as LGHNA and CDR2 as YSLEER. The CDR3 loop reads CASSLLSGTTYEQYF. CDR3 nucleotide sequence: TGCGCCAGCAGTCTATTGAGCGGGACCACTTACGAGCAGTACTTC.

The sample holds many counts of this clonotype. The rearrangement links TRBV5-4 to TRBJ2-1; D is possibly TRBD1 or TRBD2 (5 bases each). From germline, CDR1 is SGHNT and CDR2 YYREEE (reference sequence). V was trimmed by 0 bases and J by 5 bases, leaving 9 bases between them. The CDR3 length is 14 residues. CDR3 residues: CASSLVQEDNEQFF. The CDR3 coding sequence is TGTGCCAGCAGCTTGGTACAGGAGGACAATGAGCAGTTCTTC.